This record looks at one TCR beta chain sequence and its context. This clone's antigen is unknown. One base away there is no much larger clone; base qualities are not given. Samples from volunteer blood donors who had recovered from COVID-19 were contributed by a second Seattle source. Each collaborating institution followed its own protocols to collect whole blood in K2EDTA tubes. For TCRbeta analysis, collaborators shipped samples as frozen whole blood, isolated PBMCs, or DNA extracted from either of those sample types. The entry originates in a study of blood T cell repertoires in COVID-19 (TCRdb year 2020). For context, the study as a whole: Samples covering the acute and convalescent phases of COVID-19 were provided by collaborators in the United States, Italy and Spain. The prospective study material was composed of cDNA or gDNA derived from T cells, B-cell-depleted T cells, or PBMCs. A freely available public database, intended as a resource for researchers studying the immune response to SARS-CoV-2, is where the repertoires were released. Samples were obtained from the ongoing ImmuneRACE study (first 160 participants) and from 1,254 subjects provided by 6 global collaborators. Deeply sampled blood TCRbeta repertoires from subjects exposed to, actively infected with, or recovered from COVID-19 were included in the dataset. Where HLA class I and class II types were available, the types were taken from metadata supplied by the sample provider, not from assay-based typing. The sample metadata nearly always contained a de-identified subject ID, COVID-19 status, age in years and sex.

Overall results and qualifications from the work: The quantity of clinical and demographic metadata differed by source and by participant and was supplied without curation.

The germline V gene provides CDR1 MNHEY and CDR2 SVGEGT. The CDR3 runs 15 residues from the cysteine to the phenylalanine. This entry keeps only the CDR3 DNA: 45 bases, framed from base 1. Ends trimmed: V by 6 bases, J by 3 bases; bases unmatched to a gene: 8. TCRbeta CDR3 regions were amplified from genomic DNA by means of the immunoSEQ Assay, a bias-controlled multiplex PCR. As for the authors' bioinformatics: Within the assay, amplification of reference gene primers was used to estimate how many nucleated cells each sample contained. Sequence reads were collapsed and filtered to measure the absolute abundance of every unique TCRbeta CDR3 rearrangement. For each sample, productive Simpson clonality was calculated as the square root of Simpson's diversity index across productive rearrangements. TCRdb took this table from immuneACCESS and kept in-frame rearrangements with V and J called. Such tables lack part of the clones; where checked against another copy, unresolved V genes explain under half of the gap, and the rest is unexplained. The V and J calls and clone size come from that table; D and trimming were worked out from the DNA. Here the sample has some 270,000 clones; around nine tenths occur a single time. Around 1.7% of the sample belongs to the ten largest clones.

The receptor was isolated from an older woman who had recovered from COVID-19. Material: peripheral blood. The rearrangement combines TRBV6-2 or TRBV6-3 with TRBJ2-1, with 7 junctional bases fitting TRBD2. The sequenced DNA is TGTGCCAGCAGCCTAGCGGTGGGTCACTACAATGAGCAGTTCTTC. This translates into CASSLAVGHYNEQFF.